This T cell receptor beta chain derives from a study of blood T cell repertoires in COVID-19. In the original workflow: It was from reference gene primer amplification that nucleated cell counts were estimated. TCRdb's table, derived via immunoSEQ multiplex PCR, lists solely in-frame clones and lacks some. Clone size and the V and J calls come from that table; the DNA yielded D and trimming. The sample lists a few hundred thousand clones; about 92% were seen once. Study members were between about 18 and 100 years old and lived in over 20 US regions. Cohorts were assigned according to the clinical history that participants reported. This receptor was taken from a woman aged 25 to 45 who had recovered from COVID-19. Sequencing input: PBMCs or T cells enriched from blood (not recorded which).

The CDR3 bases are TGTGCCAGCAGCCAGCGAGACTCCTATAATTCACCCCTCCACTTT. This gives the protein CASSQRDSYNSPLHF. The chain carries TRBV4-2 and TRBJ1-6; D is ambiguous. The V and J ends lost 3 bases and 0 bases respectively, with 6 bases between them. This CDR3 is 15 amino acids long. The germline V gene has CDR1 LGHNA and CDR2 YNFKEQ.